The sequence of this T cell receptor beta chain was determined in a study of OX40 agonist ivuxolimab in advanced cancers. Regarding the study in general: Ivuxolimab was an agonistic, fully human IgG2 monoclonal antibody directed against OX40 (CD134), a costimulatory receptor. Intravenous ivuxolimab was administered to patients every 2 weeks at six dose levels: 0.01, 0.1, 0.3, 1.5, 3 and 10 mg/kg. Of the 50 or so patients in dose escalation, approximately 20 had hepatocellular carcinoma, about 15 had melanoma, 9 had renal cell carcinoma and 9 had head and neck cancer. In the dose-escalation cohort, more than 75% of patients were male, and the mean age was approximately 55 years, with a range of roughly 23 to 85. Prior anti-PD-1, anti-PD-L1 or anti-CTLA-4 therapy was permitted, and approximately 39% of dose-escalation patients had received checkpoint inhibitors. Partial responses were achieved by three dose-escalation patients, of whom one had hepatocellular carcinoma and two had cutaneous melanoma. Peripheral TCRbeta sequencing was intended to test whether TCR sequence diversity was altered and clonal T-cell expansion was caused by ivuxolimab. The paper reports the monotherapy dose-escalation portion (N of about 50 patients) of the phase I ivuxolimab trial. Results the study describes overall, beyond this receptor: In the 0.1-3.0 mg/kg groups, partial responders were among the patients with the lowest normalized peripheral clonal expansion, particularly in CD8+ T cells. The antigen specificity of the clonally expanded peripheral T cells was not determined. At doses of 0.1 to 3.0 mg/kg, clonal expansion of both CD4+ and CD8+ T cells in blood was seen between baseline and week 6. On average, CD8+ T cells showed more expanded clones than CD4+ T cells after ivuxolimab. Low levels of normalized T-cell clonal expansion were also shown by some nonresponding patients.

The CDR3 covers 15 residues, taking in both the cysteine and the phenylalanine. The CDR3 DNA has 45 bases and is translated from base 1. For sequencing of the TCRbeta CDR3 region, genomic DNA was extracted from the sorted cells. The immunoSEQ Assay was used to sequence the TCRbeta CDR3 regions. What TCRdb holds here is the immuneACCESS table cut down to in-frame rearrangements. Part of the clones is not present; checked against another copy, under half of the missing clones reflect an unresolved V gene, and the others are unexplained. In all, the sample holds tens of thousands of clones, and 75% to 90% of those were seen once. The top ten hold around 5.1% of the sample. Patients with autoimmune disease history or receiving systemic immunosuppression were excluded from the trial. Peripheral blood for TCR sequencing was collected from all dose cohorts at baseline, on cycle 4 day 1, and on cycle 7 day 1. The samples were taken from a phase I, first-in-human, multicenter, open-label dose-escalation trial of ivuxolimab. The trial enrolled adults with locally advanced or metastatic head and neck squamous cell, hepatocellular, melanoma or renal cell carcinoma. Before TCR sequencing, CD4+ T cells and CD8+ T cells were sorted from peripheral blood as separate populations.

Concerning this clone: Its antigen remains unidentified. No clone much larger than this one lies a single base away; base qualities are absent.

This receptor chain uses TRBV21-1 and TRBJ1-2; the D call TRBD1 from the table was never checked on the DNA. TRBV21-1 is shown as a pseudogene. Source: CD4+ or CD8+ T cells sorted from blood, taken in a trial of the OX40 agonist ivuxolimab. The sequence was collected from an adult with an advanced solid tumor such as melanoma, head and neck, liver or kidney cancer. Here the CDR3 is given as CASSPVGTGDYGYTF. The sequenced DNA: TGTGCCAGCAGCCCCGTAGGGACAGGGGACTATGGCTACACCTTC.